Given below is one TCR beta chain in context. Its antigen remains unidentified. This sample stems from a study of neoadjuvant nivolumab and ipilimumab in lung cancer. General study results and limits: Compared with tumor-adjacent uninvolved lung, resected tumors showed greater richness and clonality.

Here immunoSEQ multiplex PCR was the method, and the copy in TCRdb shows in-frame clones only, minus some. This table holds 4,000 to 5,000 clones, roughly 70% found once. Trimming removed 2 bases at V and 6 bases at J, with 10 bases between. This CDR3 has 13 residues. CDR1 MNHNS and CDR2 SASEGT come from the germline V gene. The source is an adult with non-small cell lung cancer. The specimen comprised tumor tissue, sampled after neoadjuvant nivolumab, alone or with ipilimumab, at or shortly before surgery. This rearrangement joins TRBV6-1 to TRBJ1-1; D unresolved. CDR3 nucleotides: TGTGCCAGCAGTGAATATCAGGTGTCTGAAGCTTTCTTT. Its protein product is CASSEYQVSEAFF.